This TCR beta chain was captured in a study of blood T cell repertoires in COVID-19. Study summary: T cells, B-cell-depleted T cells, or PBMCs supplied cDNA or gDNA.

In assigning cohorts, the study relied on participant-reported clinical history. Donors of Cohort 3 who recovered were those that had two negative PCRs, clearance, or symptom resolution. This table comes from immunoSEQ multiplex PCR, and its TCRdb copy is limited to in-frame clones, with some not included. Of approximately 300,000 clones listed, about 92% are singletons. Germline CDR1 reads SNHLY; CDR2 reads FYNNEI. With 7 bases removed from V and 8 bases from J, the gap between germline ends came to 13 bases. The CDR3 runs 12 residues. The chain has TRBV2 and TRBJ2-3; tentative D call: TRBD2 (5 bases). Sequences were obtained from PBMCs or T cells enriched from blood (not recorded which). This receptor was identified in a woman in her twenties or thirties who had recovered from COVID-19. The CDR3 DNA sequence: TGTGCCAGCACCCGGGATCCAGTTACGCAGTATTTT. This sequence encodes CASTRDPVTQYF.